These 23 T cell receptor beta chains came from one sample sequenced in a study of Ad26.COV2.S vaccination and SARS-CoV-2 variants. Treatment denoted: 15 to 20 received Ad26.COV2.S at low or high dose, single or two shots; several received placebo; per-sample allocation not given. Collection of the samples took place on day 63 after the first injection of vaccine or placebo. The protocol was immunoSEQ multiplex PCR, while the TCRdb copy is restricted to in-frame clones and leaves out a portion. The top ten hold about 2% of the sample, which has fewer than 400,000 clones, approximately 91% seen once. The source material was peripheral blood, sampled in a trial of Ad26.COV2.S vaccine versus placebo. These receptors all stem from a person aged 18-65 years who received the Ad26.COV2.S COVID-19 vaccine or a placebo.

The chain joins TRBV11-3 to TRBJ2-5; TRBD1 matches at 8 bases. Germline CDR1 and CDR2: SGHNT and YENEEA. The V and J ends lost 2 bases and 5 bases, in that order; junction bases with no gene match: 7. CDR3 length: 15 residues. The CDR3 loop is CASSLSAGGYETQYF. The CDR3 region has the DNA TGTGCCAGCAGCTTAAGCGCAGGGGGCTATGAGACCCAGTACTTC.

This clone appeared a few times. The junction departs from the called germline gene at one end, perhaps through a read error. V gene TRBV7-7 combines with J gene TRBJ2-5, with 10 bases aligning to TRBD2. Germline V lookup: CDR1 SSHAT, CDR2 FNYEAQ (reference sequence). This CDR3 region has 15 residues. The CDR3 loop reads CASSSTSGNGETQYF. The CDR3 DNA sequence: TGTGCTAGCAGCTCAACTAGCGGGAACGGAGAGACCCAGTACTTC.

The CDR3 DNA follows: TGTGCCAGCAGTCAGACAGGGCTGGCCAAAAACATTCAGTACTTC. This encodes CASSQTGLAKNIQYF. The V and J genes are TRBV6-6 and TRBJ2-4; TRBD1 aligns across 7 bases. V trimming: 5 bases; J trimming: 1 base; junction bases outside the gene matches: 5. The germline gives CDR1 MNHNY, CDR2 SVGAGI (reference sequence). There are 15 residues in the CDR3.

The J gene is TRBJ1-3, the V gene TRBV30, with a weak D call TRBD1 (5 bases). The length of the CDR3 is 14 residues. Germline V gene data show CDR1 as GTSNPN and CDR2 as SVGIG (reference sequence). Trimming pared 0 bases from V and 5 bases from J, leaving 11 bases between. DNA of the CDR3: TGTGCCTGGAGTGTACCGGCAGGGCGAAACACCATATATTTT. Translating it yields CAWSVPAGRNTIYF.

The table lists this clone with a count of one. V gene TRBV28 combines with J gene TRBJ2-4, with D uncertain. With 2 bases removed from V and 0 bases from J, the gap between germline ends came to 8 bases. CDR3 length: 15 amino acids. Germline loops: CDR1 MDHEN, CDR2 SYDVKM. DNA for the CDR3: TGTGCCAGCAGTTTACCGACTCTAGCCAAAAACATTCAGTACTTC. Amino acid sequence: CASSLPTLAKNIQYF.

This clone turned up a few times. One end of the junction is discordant with germline, which a read error may explain. This CDR3 is CASSPLAGGNTGELFF. CDR3 nucleotide sequence: TGTGCTAGCAGCCCACTAGCGGGAGGCAACACCGGGGAGCTGTTTTTT. The V and J genes are TRBV7-7 and TRBJ2-2; TRBD2 aligns across 12 bases. This CDR3 region has 16 residues. The germline CDR1 and CDR2 sequences are SSHAT and FNYEAQ (reference sequence).

The chain carries TRBV19 and TRBJ1-1; no clear D gene. Trimming removed 2 bases at V and 5 bases at J, with 6 bases between. The CDR3 loop spans 12 amino acids. CDR1 and CDR2 from the germline V gene are LNHDA and SQIVND (reference sequence). CDR3 nucleotides: TGTGCCAGTAGTATATGGGATACTGAAGCTTTCTTT. Translated, it gives CASSIWDTEAFF.

DNA for the CDR3: TGTGCCAGCAGCACGTCCGGGACAAGGGACCACTCCTACGAGCAGTACTTC. It translates to CASSTSGTRDHSYEQYF. V is TRBV7-8 and J is TRBJ2-7, with D perhaps matching TRBD1 (6 bases). Trimming stripped 5 bases from V and 0 bases from J, with 20 bases between. Germline-derived CDR1 and CDR2 are SGHVS and FQNEAQ. The CDR3 has 17 amino acids.

The V call is TRBV5-4, the J call TRBJ2-1; 12 nucleotides line up with TRBD2. The length of the CDR3 is 15 residues. The V and J ends lost 0 bases and 7 bases, in that order; junction bases with no gene match: 2. Germline-derived CDR1 and CDR2 are SGHNT and YYREEE (reference sequence). The CDR3 protein is CASSLGLAGANEQFF. The CDR3 bases are TGTGCCAGCAGCTTGGGACTAGCGGGAGCGAATGAGCAGTTCTTC.

The genes are TRBV21-1 and TRBJ1-5; the D call in the table, TRBD1, was not verified against the DNA. TRBV21-1 is flagged as a pseudogene. The CDR3 is 16 amino acids. CDR3 sequence: CASTRTGRNSNQPQHF. DNA of the CDR3: TGTGCCAGCACCCGGACAGGGAGGAATAGCAATCAGCCCCAGCATTTT.

V is TRBV11-3 and J is TRBJ2-7; 11 nucleotides align to TRBD2. From germline, CDR1 is SGHNT and CDR2 YENEEA. The CDR3 is made up of 15 amino acids. Unmatched junction bases numbered 6, after V lost 5 bases and J lost 3 bases. CDR3 sequence: CASSQRTSGLYEQYF. The DNA of the CDR3 is TGTGCCAGCAGCCAACGGACTAGCGGGCTCTACGAGCAGTACTTC.

This clone showed up just once. This same CDR3 is encoded by further DNA sequences in the sample. The chain joins TRBV5-1 to TRBJ2-3; tentative D call: TRBD1 (6 bases). Germline-derived CDR1 and CDR2 are SGHRS and YFSETQ. Trimming removed 2 bases from V and 0 bases from J, with 7 bases in between. The CDR3 is 14 amino acids. The CDR3 DNA is TGCGCCAGCAGCTTTAGGGGGAGCACAGATACGCAGTATTTT. Its protein is CASSFRGSTDTQYF.

The chain recombines TRBV7-8 with TRBJ2-1, with 12 nucleotides matching TRBD2. The CDR3 length is 17 residues. Germline V gene sequence: CDR1 SGHVS, CDR2 FQNEAQ. Trimming took 4 bases from V and 8 from J; bases not matched to a gene: 12. This CDR3 is CASSSSLAGGPADEQFF. CDR3 DNA: TGTGCCAGCAGCTCCTCGCTAGCGGGAGGGCCCGCGGATGAGCAGTTCTTC.

This chain links TRBV23-1 with TRBJ1-2; possibly TRBD1 for D (5 bases). TRBV23-1 is placed among ORFs of uncertain function. The CDR3 is made up of 14 amino acids. With 4 bases removed from V and 4 bases from J, the gap between germline ends came to 13 bases. CDR3 in amino acids: CASSPNQGAYGYTF. CDR3 sequence (DNA): TGCGCCAGCAGTCCTAATCAGGGCGCCTATGGCTACACCTTC.

The chain links TRBV5-1 to TRBJ2-5; D is possibly TRBD1 (6 bases). Germline V gene data show CDR1 as SGHRS and CDR2 as YFSETQ. V dropped 1 base and J dropped 4 bases, with 17 bases sitting between them. CDR3 length equals 16 residues. CDR3 nucleotides: TGCGCCAGCAGCTTGCGCGGAGATACAGGGTTAGAGACCCAGTACTTC. It specifies CASSLRGDTGLETQYF.

The chain has TRBV7-3 and TRBJ2-5; D is possibly TRBD1 (5 bases). Germline-derived CDR1 and CDR2 are SGHTA and FQGTGA. Trimming took 6 bases from V and 4 from J, leaving 18 bases between them. This CDR3 spans 15 amino acids. DNA of the CDR3: TGTGCCAGCAGTCCCTCAGGGAATACAGGAGAGACCCAGTACTTC. The encoded protein is CASSPSGNTGETQYF.

This clone was seen once. The rearrangement links TRBV24-1 to TRBJ2-5; 7 bases fit TRBD1. V lost 3 bases to trimming and J lost 5 bases; unmatched junction nucleotides: 5. CDR1 is KGHDR and CDR2 is SFDVKD in the germline V gene. This CDR3 spans 14 amino acids. CDR3 nucleotide sequence: TGTGCCACCAGTGATCCCGTCAGGGGGGAGACCCAGTACTTC. Its translation: CATSDPVRGETQYF.

The gene calls are TRBV19 and TRBJ1-5; 8 nucleotides match TRBD1. Per germline, CDR1 LNHDA and CDR2 SQIVND (reference sequence). V was pared by 6 bases and J by 3 bases, with 10 bases of the junction left unmatched. The CDR3 length is 16 residues. As DNA, the CDR3 is TGTGCCAGTAGAGATACAGGGGGACTTACCAATCAGCCCCAGCATTTT. Translated, it gives CASRDTGGLTNQPQHF.

This chain links TRBV2 with TRBJ2-3; tentative D call: TRBD2 (6 bases). Trimming shortened V by 10 bases and J by 8 bases, and 13 bases separated the two germline ends. CDR1 SNHLY and CDR2 FYNNEI come from the germline V gene. This CDR3 spans 11 amino acids. The CDR3 region has the DNA TGTGCCACGCGGAGGGGAGGTACGCAGTATTTT. It codes for CATRRGGTQYF.

V usage is TRBV10-2 and J usage is TRBJ2-1; maybe TRBD2 (6 bases). V lost 7 bases, J lost 2 bases, and 9 bases lay in between. This CDR3 is 13 amino acids long. Germline assignment: CDR1 WSHSY and CDR2 SAAADI. CDR3 bases: TGCGCCAGCAAGTCGGGAGCCTACAATGAGCAGTTCTTC. Translating gives CASKSGAYNEQFF.

The gene calls are TRBV12-3 or TRBV12-4 and TRBJ2-1, with 7 nucleotides matching TRBD1. The CDR3 extends over 13 amino acids. V shed 8 bases and J 1 base; nucleotides not matched to a gene: 2. CDR3 in amino acids: CASRDRSYNEQFF. The CDR3, as DNA: TGTGCCAGCCGGGACAGATCCTACAATGAGCAGTTCTTC.

The chain uses TRBV2 and TRBJ2-3; 11 bases align to TRBD2. Germline CDR1 is SNHLY and CDR2 is FYNNEI. V shed 6 bases and J 2 bases; nucleotides not matched to a gene: 1. This CDR3 has 14 residues. The CDR3 region has the DNA TGTGCCAGCAGGGGACTAGCGGTCACAGATACGCAGTATTTT. Translating gives CASRGLAVTDTQYF.

The genes are TRBV7-9 and TRBJ1-2, with D perhaps TRBD1 (5 bases). Deletions cut 5 bases from V and 8 bases from J, with 15 bases between. The germline V gene encodes CDR1 SEHNR and CDR2 FQNEAQ (reference sequence). The CDR3 is 13 amino acids. The CDR3 loop is CASSPGAVSGYTF. In nucleotides, the CDR3 is TGTGCCAGCAGCCCTGGGGCAGTTTCAGGCTACACCTTC. Looking up the rest from reference TRBV7-9 and TRBJ1-2 gives the full variable domain: DTGVSQNPRHKITKRGQNVTFRCDPISEHNRLYWYRQTLGQGPEFLTYFQNEAQLEKSRLLSDRFSAERPKGSFSTLEIQRTEQGDSAMYLCASSPGAVSGYTFGSGTRLTVV.